Listed below are T cell receptor beta chains from one sample, sequenced in a study of Tregs in tolerant kidney transplant recipients. Profiling relied on immunoSEQ multiplex PCR, and the TCRdb table lists in-frame clones only, not all of them. The sample consists of 92,000 or so clones, around nine tenths of them appearing once. The sample consisted of CD8+ T cells from blood. These receptors were obtained from a human donor in good health. Both conserved end residues are part of each CDR3. The D gene is left open where the match is weak. Rows give clone size only sometimes, using once, few, many, or a class for an expanded clone.

abundance,d_gene,v_gene,j_gene,len,CDR3nt,CDR3aa
once,TRBD2,TRBV11-2,TRBJ2-3,17,TGTGCCAGCAGCTTAGGCGTTAGCGGGGGGACGGCAGATACGCAGTATTTT,CASSLGVSGGTADTQYF
-,-,TRBV9,TRBJ1-1,15,TGTGCCAGCAGCGTAACCCACGACCCGAACACTGAAGCTTTCTTT,CASSVTHDPNTEAFF
-,-,TRBV27,TRBJ1-2,15,TGTGCCAGCAGTCCTAGGACAGATATTTTCTATAGCTACACCTTC,CASSPRTDIFYSYTF
-,TRBD1,TRBV5-5,TRBJ2-7,15,TGTGCCAGCAGCCATCCGGGACAGGGGACCTACGAGCAGTACTTC,CASSHPGQGTYEQYF
-,-,TRBV11-2,TRBJ2-5,14,TGTGCCAGCAGCTTAGATGACAACCAAGAGACCCAGTACTTC,CASSLDDNQETQYF
-,-,TRBV4-1,TRBJ2-1,14,TGCGCCAGCAGCCGACGGCTAGAGCTTAATGAGCAGTTCTTC,CASSRRLELNEQFF
-,-,TRBV2,TRBJ2-7,10,TGTGCCAGCATTGCAGACGAGCAGTACTTC,CASIADEQYF
-,TRBD1,TRBV9,TRBJ2-1,14,TGTGCCAGCAGCCCCCGGACAGGGTACAATGAGCAGTTCTTC,CASSPRTGYNEQFF
once,TRBD1,TRBV27,TRBJ2-7,14,TGTGCCAGCAGCGCAGGGGGACAGGGTGACTTGCAGTACTTC,CASSAGGQGDLQYF
-,-,TRBV7-8,TRBJ2-7,15,TGTGCCAGCAGCTTAGAGGTAAAGCCCGACTACGAGCAGTACTTC,CASSLEVKPDYEQYF
-,-,TRBV4-1,TRBJ2-5,15,TGCGCCAGCAGCCAAGAGTCGGTGGGGGAAGAGACCCAGTACTTC,CASSQESVGEETQYF
-,TRBD1,TRBV14,TRBJ2-4,16,TGTGCCAGCAGCCCGACAGGGAGATCCGCCAAAAACATTCAGTACTTC,CASSPTGRSAKNIQYF
-,-,TRBV5-4,TRBJ2-5,15,TGTGCCAGCAGCTTGGGAGCGGAGAATCAAGAGACCCAGTACTTC,CASSLGAENQETQYF
-,TRBD2,TRBV7-2,TRBJ2-1,14,TGTGCCAGCAGCTTCGGCGGGAGGGCCGGTGAGCAGTTCTTC,CASSFGGRAGEQFF
once,-,TRBV7-9,TRBJ2-3,13,TGTGCCAGCAGGTTCGCGTCCCCAGATACGCAGTATTTT,CASRFASPDTQYF
-,-,TRBV27,TRBJ1-4,14,TGTGCCAGCAGTTTGCAACAAGGGGGGGGAAAGCTGTTTTTT,CASSLQQGGGKLFF
-,-,TRBV27,TRBJ2-7,12,TGTGCCACGAGGTGGGGCTCCTACGAGCAGTACTTC,CATRWGSYEQYF
-,-,TRBV4-2,TRBJ2-7,14,TGTGCCAGCACACAACGGGGGGCTTTCTACGAGCAGTACTTC,CASTQRGAFYEQYF
-,-,TRBV30,TRBJ1-6,13,TGTGCCTGGAACGAGTTGTGGAATTCACCCCTCCACTTT,CAWNELWNSPLHF
-,-,TRBV4-2,TRBJ1-5,14,TGTGCCAGCAGCCAGGGAGAGGCGAATCAGCCCCAGCATTTT,CASSQGEANQPQHF